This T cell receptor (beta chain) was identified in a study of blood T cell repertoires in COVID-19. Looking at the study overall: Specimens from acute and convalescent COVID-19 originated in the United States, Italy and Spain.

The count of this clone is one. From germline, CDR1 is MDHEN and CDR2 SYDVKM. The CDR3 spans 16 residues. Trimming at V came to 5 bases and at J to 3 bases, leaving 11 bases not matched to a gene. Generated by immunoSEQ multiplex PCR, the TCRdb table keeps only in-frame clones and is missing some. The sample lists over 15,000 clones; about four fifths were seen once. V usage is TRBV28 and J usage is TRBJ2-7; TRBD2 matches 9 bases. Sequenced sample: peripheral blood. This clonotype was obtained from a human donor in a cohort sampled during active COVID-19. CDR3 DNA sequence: TGTGCCAGCAGTCCTTTGCCTAGCGGGAACCACTACGAGCAGTACTTC. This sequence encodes CASSPLPSGNHYEQYF.